Shown below are 7 T cell receptor beta chains from a single sample sequenced in a study of T cell changes during pregnancy in multiple sclerosis. TCRdb keeps only in-frame clones here, not all; method: immunoSEQ multiplex PCR. This table holds 95,000 to 100,000 clones, approximately 91% found once. This specimen consisted of peripheral blood, obtained in the second trimester of pregnancy. These receptors came from a female donor with multiple sclerosis, enrolled in a pregnancy study.

The chain has TRBV7-9 and TRBJ1-4; D ambiguous. Looked up from germline, CDR1 is SEHNR and CDR2 is FQNEAQ (reference sequence). CDR3 length equals 12 residues. Trimming removed 3 bases from V and 14 bases from J, with 13 bases in between. Here the CDR3 reads CASSFEGATLFF. The DNA of the CDR3 is TGTGCCAGCAGCTTTGAGGGCGCCACCCTGTTTTTT.

The chain is built from TRBV28 and TRBJ1-1, with 7 bases lining up with TRBD1. V dropped 7 bases and J dropped 0; count of bases not matched to a gene: 11. The germline gives CDR1 MDHEN, CDR2 SYDVKM. The CDR3 spans 16 residues. In DNA, the CDR3 is TGTGCCAGCATTTCGACAGGGCAGGGGATGAACACTGAAGCTTTCTTT. As protein: CASISTGQGMNTEAFF.

The gene calls are TRBV6-6 and TRBJ2-1; tentatively, D is TRBD2 (6 bases). Trimming took 2 bases from V and 0 from J, leaving 11 bases between them. Germline V gene sequence: CDR1 MNHNY, CDR2 SVGAGI (reference sequence). The CDR3 runs 16 residues. CDR3 in amino acids: CASSYGDLSSYNEQFF. CDR3 nucleotide sequence: TGTGCCAGCAGTTACGGGGACTTGAGCTCCTACAATGAGCAGTTCTTC.

The CDR3 DNA reads TGTGCCACCAGCAGAGCTGGGGAGTTCGCAGATACGCAGTATTTT. Translated, it gives CATSRAGEFADTQYF. The rearrangement uses TRBV15 and TRBJ2-3; D perhaps matches TRBD2 (5 bases). This CDR3 is built from 15 residues. The V end lost 1 base, the J end lost 4 bases, and 12 bases lay between the germline ends. Germline CDR1 is LNHNV and CDR2 is YYDKDF (reference sequence). The entire variable domain, with the rest obtained from reference TRBV15 and TRBJ2-3, is as follows: DAMVIQNPRYQVTQFGKPVTLSCSQTLNHNVMYWYQQKSSQAPKLLFHYYDKDFNNEADTPDNFQSRRPNTSFCFLDIRSPGLGDTAMYLCATSRAGEFADTQYFGPGTRLTVL.

The rearrangement uses TRBV9 and TRBJ2-1, with TRBD2 as a possible D gene (6 bases). V gave up 3 bases and J gave up 7 bases, with 23 bases separating them. The CDR3 covers 17 residues. Germline lookup yields CDR1 SGDLS and CDR2 YYNGEE. The DNA of the CDR3 is TGTGCCAGCAGCGCCCCGGCCGGGAGTGTTTTGGAGAATGAGCAGTTCTTC. This gives the protein CASSAPAGSVLENEQFF.

This clone was seen more than once but under ten times. The rearrangement uses TRBV30 and TRBJ2-2; 8 nucleotides line up with TRBD1. The trim removed 0 bases at V and 6 bases at J, leaving 6 bases unmatched. The CDR3 is 15 residues long. The germline gives CDR1 GTSNPN, CDR2 SVGIG (reference sequence). The CDR3 spells CAWSVPGRGPGELFF. CDR3 bases: TGTGCCTGGAGTGTTCCGGGCAGGGGGCCCGGGGAGCTGTTTTTT.

There are a few counts of this clone. The chain couples TRBV27 to TRBJ2-7; 7 bases agree with TRBD2. Germline V gene data show CDR1 as MNHEY and CDR2 as SMNVEV (reference sequence). This CDR3 comprises 15 residues. The ends lost 1 base at V and 5 bases at J; junction bases unmatched: 8. CDR3: CASSLWLAGVHEQYF. The DNA for the CDR3 is TGTGCCAGCAGTTTATGGTTGGCGGGAGTCCACGAGCAGTACTTC.